What follows is one T cell receptor beta chain and its context. What it binds is unknown. Described time point: after neoadjuvant nivolumab, at surgical resection. Patients had HPV-negative, locally advanced oral cavity squamous cell carcinoma. These data are taken from a study of neoadjuvant anti-PD-1 for oral cavity cancer. On the study more broadly: Patients without progression received a fourth nivolumab dose around day 43, then surgical resection on days 50-56. Study results and caveats: After neoadjuvant nivolumab, PBMC T cell clonality was significantly higher in non-responders than responders. Higher pretreatment Treg/Th17 ratios tracked higher pretreatment blood clonality.

The trim removed 5 bases at V and 4 bases at J, leaving 3 bases unmatched. Germline values: CDR1 MNHEY, CDR2 SVGAGI. This CDR3 contains 14 residues. Libraries were prepared by immunoSEQ multiplex PCR; TCRdb keeps only in-frame clonotypes and omits some of them. The sample has about 14,000 clones, about three quarters seen once. The material was PBMCs, obtained after nivolumab (anti-PD-1) treatment. V and J are TRBV6-5 and TRBJ1-1, with 11 positions matching TRBD1. The receptor comes from a person between 40 and 85 years old with oral cavity squamous cell carcinoma. CDR3 loop: CASSAGTGGTEAFF. CDR3 DNA: TGTGCCAGCAGTGCCGGGACAGGGGGCACTGAAGCTTTCTTT.